A selection of T cell receptor beta chains follows, all from one sample in a study of a mutant IDH1 vaccine in newly diagnosed glioma. Repertoires were generated with immunoSEQ multiplex PCR, while TCRdb's copy carries only in-frame clones and drops some. Among about 82,000 clones, approximately 85% were seen once, and the ten largest hold about 2.2%. Their antigens remain unidentified. The source was PBMCs, collected from a glioma patient whose treatment included an IDH1 peptide vaccine. The receptors stem from a man aged 25-45 years with glioma. Some clones in this sample may be carry-over from other donors' samples. Each CDR3 is given with its conserved first and last residue. The order of the fields is CDR3 DNA, CDR3 protein, J gene, clone size, V gene, D gene. D genes are given only for firm matches. Clone size is stated in some rows and not others, as once, few, many or a class when expanded.

TGTGCCAGCAGTGAACGGCCAGGGACCACTGAAGCTTTCTTT CASSERPGTTEAFF TRBJ1-1 - TRBV6-5 -
TGTGCCAGCTCACCAGGGACAGGACCCTACGAGCAGTACTTC CASSPGTGPYEQYF TRBJ2-7 - TRBV18 TRBD1
TGTGCCAGCAGCTTAGCGGGACAGGATACATACAATGAGCAGTTCTTC CASSLAGQDTYNEQFF TRBJ2-1 - TRBV11-2 TRBD1
TGTGCCAGTAGTGCCCGAGACAGGGGCACACAAGAGACCCAGTACTTC CASSARDRGTQETQYF TRBJ2-5 - TRBV19 TRBD1
TGTGCCAGCAGCACCGGACCCGGACGGGGCACAGATACGCAGTATTTT CASSTGPGRGTDTQYF TRBJ2-3 - TRBV7-2 -
TGTGCCAGTAGTATGACTGCTACCTCTGGAAACACCATATATTTT CASSMTATSGNTIYF TRBJ1-3 - TRBV19 -
TGTGCCAGCAGCGGGTTTGTAGGGACTAGCGGATCTTATTCCTACAATGAGCAGTTCTTC CASSGFVGTSGSYSYNEQFF TRBJ2-1 once TRBV7-6 TRBD2
TGTGCCAGCAGCCCGCCGGGGCAGCTTTATACGCAGTATTTT CASSPPGQLYTQYF TRBJ2-3 once TRBV5-6 -
TGCGCCAGCAGCCCTGGAGGGATAGCGGGAGCTGAAATGGGTGAGACCCAGTACTTC CASSPGGIAGAEMGETQYF TRBJ2-5 few TRBV4-1 TRBD2
TGTGCCAGCAGTTTATATACTAGCGGGGATTGGGGAGAGACCCAGTACTTC CASSLYTSGDWGETQYF TRBJ2-5 - TRBV28 TRBD2
TGCAGCGTTGAATGGGCTTTGCAGGGGGGAATCCAGTACTTC CSVEWALQGGIQYF TRBJ2-5 - TRBV29-1 -
TGTGCCAGCAGCTCCTTAGATACGCAGTATTTT CASSSLDTQYF TRBJ2-3 - TRBV5-4 -
TGTGCCAGCAGCCAAGATTCCAGGGACAGGGGCACAGATACGCAGTATTTT CASSQDSRDRGTDTQYF TRBJ2-3 - TRBV4-2 TRBD1
TGTGCCAGCAGCCCCTGGTCGGACGAGGGTTGTAACACCATATATTTT CASSPWSDEGCNTIYF TRBJ1-3 - TRBV21-1 -
TGTGCCATCAACCGGGACAGCTCTTCCGGGGAGCTGTTTTTT CAINRDSSSGELFF TRBJ2-2 - TRBV10-3 TRBD1
TGTGCCAGTAGTACAGGGCGGCTGAACACTGAAGCTTTCTTT CASSTGRLNTEAFF TRBJ1-1 once TRBV19 -
TGTGCCAGCAGTCATACTAGCGGGGGCACTTCCTCTAGCACAGATACGCAGTATTTT CASSHTSGGTSSSTDTQYF TRBJ2-3 - TRBV2 TRBD2
TGTGCCAGCAGCTTGCGAATAGCGGGAGCCGGGGAGCTGTTTTTT CASSLRIAGAGELFF TRBJ2-2 - TRBV4-2 TRBD2
TGTGCCAGCAGCTCTGATTCGAGGGCTGGAAACACCATATATTTT CASSSDSRAGNTIYF TRBJ1-3 once TRBV7-2 -
TGTGCCAGCAGCTTGGAGGGGAGTGGTGTCATATATTTT CASSLEGSGVIYF TRBJ1-3 - TRBV7-2 -
TGTGCCAGTAGTTTAGATACAGGGGCGGGTAATCAGCCCCAGCATTTT CASSLDTGAGNQPQHF TRBJ1-5 - TRBV19 TRBD1
TGTGCCAGCAGCTTATCAGGGATTACTGAAGCTTTCTTT CASSLSGITEAFF TRBJ1-1 few TRBV7-9 -
TGTGCCAGCAGCCCGGGACTTCGAAGTGGCAAAAACATTCAGTACTTC CASSPGLRSGKNIQYF TRBJ2-4 - TRBV11-2 -
TGCGCCAGCAGCCCTCCTGGCTCCTACGAGCAGTACTTC CASSPPGSYEQYF TRBJ2-7 - TRBV4-1 -
TGTGCCAGCAGCTTACAAAGCGGGAGGGCCTACGAGCAGTACTTC CASSLQSGRAYEQYF TRBJ2-7 - TRBV7-6 TRBD2
TGTGCCAGCAGTGAAGGGACTAGCGGGATCTACGAGCAGTACTTC CASSEGTSGIYEQYF TRBJ2-7 - TRBV2 TRBD2
TGTGCCAGTAGTATAGGGTGGATCAATGAGCAGTTCTTC CASSIGWINEQFF TRBJ2-1 - TRBV19 -
TGTGCCAGTAGTATGGGACAGGGGGCTCGGGAGCAGTTCTTC CASSMGQGAREQFF TRBJ2-1 - TRBV19 TRBD1
TGTGCCAGCACCCCGGACAGGAGGAATGAGCAGTTCTTC CASTPDRRNEQFF TRBJ2-1 - TRBV6-6 TRBD1
TGTGCCAGCAGCGCAGAGGGTGGGCAGGACCACTATGGCTACACCTTC CASSAEGGQDHYGYTF TRBJ1-2 few TRBV9 -
TGTGCCAGTAGTATAGCGGGGACAGGGGCTGGCGAGCAGTACTTC CASSIAGTGAGEQYF TRBJ2-7 - TRBV19 TRBD1
TGTGCCTGGAGTCCGCGGACAGGTTGGAGCCAGCCCCAGCATTTT CAWSPRTGWSQPQHF TRBJ1-5 - TRBV30 TRBD1
TGTGCCATCAAAATGGGCGATGAGCAGTTCTTC CAIKMGDEQFF TRBJ2-1 - TRBV10-3 -
TGTGCCAGCCGTCCCGGACGGACCTATAATTCACCCCTCCACTTT CASRPGRTYNSPLHF TRBJ1-6 - TRBV6-1 -
TGTGCCAGCAGCTTAGGAACTGAAGCTTTCTTT CASSLGTEAFF TRBJ1-1 - TRBV11-1 -
TGCGCCAGCAGCCTTTACAATGAGCAGTTCTTC CASSLYNEQFF TRBJ2-1 - TRBV4-3 -
TGTGCCACCCCTACGGGACAAACGAACACTGAAGCTTTCTTT CATPTGQTNTEAFF TRBJ1-1 - TRBV30 -
TGTGCCAGCAGGAGTAGCGGAAACAATGAGCAGTTCTTC CASRSSGNNEQFF TRBJ2-1 - TRBV2 -
TGTGCCAGCAGGTGGGGGGGCCAGGCTCCCGGGGAGCTGTTTTTT CASRWGGQAPGELFF TRBJ2-2 - TRBV7-2 -
TGTGCCAGCAGCTTAGTCGCAGATACGCAGTATTTT CASSLVADTQYF TRBJ2-3 - TRBV7-9 -
TGTGCCAGCAGCGTAGCTGGGGCCAACGTCCTGACTTTC CASSVAGANVLTF TRBJ2-6 - TRBV9 -
TGTGCCAGCAGCCCGGAGAAGGGGGCAGCCAACTATGGCTACACCTTC CASSPEKGAANYGYTF TRBJ1-2 - TRBV4-2 TRBD1
TGTGCCAGCAGCGCGCAATGGACGCGGGATGCGCAGTATTTT CASSAQWTRDAQYF TRBJ2-3 - TRBV11-2 -
TGTGCCAGCTCACGACTACTCGGAGGAGTCTCCTACGAGCAGTACTTC CASSRLLGGVSYEQYF TRBJ2-7 - TRBV18 -
TGTGCCAGCAGTGAAGCGGTGGGTCGGTACTCACCCCTCCACTTT CASSEAVGRYSPLHF TRBJ1-6 - TRBV6-1 -
TGTGCCAGCAGTTACTCGCGTGAGGGGGCGGGGCAGTACTTC CASSYSREGAGQYF TRBJ2-7 - TRBV6-6 TRBD1
TGTGCCAGCAGTTTGCCGGGGGTCAGTCAGCCCCAGCATTTT CASSLPGVSQPQHF TRBJ1-5 - TRBV6-6 -
TGCAGCGTTGATTTGGCCAACCAAGCTTTCTTT CSVDLANQAFF TRBJ1-1 - TRBV29-1 -
TGTGCCAGCAAAGACAGGTACTCTGGGGCCAACGTCCTGACTTTC CASKDRYSGANVLTF TRBJ2-6 - TRBV2 -
TGTGCCAGCAGTTTGACAGGGGTTACAAACGCCGGGGAGCTGTTTTTT CASSLTGVTNAGELFF TRBJ2-2 - TRBV11-2 TRBD1